The 12 T cell receptor beta chains given below trace back to one sample, sequenced in a study of CD8 T cells in ankylosing spondylitis. MiXCR was run by TCRdb on the 5' RACE reads, yielding one entry per CDR3 protein. The table records approximately 180,000 distinct CDR3 sequences, 15% to 20% of them present only once. The sequenced sample consisted of blood, either unsorted or a sorted T cell fraction (not recorded which). Source of these receptors: a male donor aged 5-29 years with ankylosing spondylitis or in good health (not recorded which).

There are many counts of this clonotype. This sequence joins TRBV9 and TRBJ2-5; D ambiguous. The V and J ends lost 0 bases and 5 bases respectively, with 11 bases between them. CDR1 is SGDLS, CDR2 YYNGEE, per germline. The CDR3 totals 14 residues. Here the CDR3 DNA reads TGTGCCAGCAGCGTAGGCCAGGTTGAGGAGACCCAGTACTTC. This encodes CASSVGQVEETQYF.

This clonotype has at least ten counts. The genes are TRBV12-3 or TRBV12-4 and TRBJ2-3, with D possibly matching TRBD2 (5 bases). This CDR3 region has 14 residues. With 4 bases removed from V and 3 bases from J, the gap between germline ends came to 11 bases. The CDR3 region has the DNA TGTGCCAGCAGTTCCGAGGGTAGTACAGATACGCAGTATTTT. Protein sequence: CASSSEGSTDTQYF.

This clonotype was picked up many times. The chain couples TRBV29-1 to TRBJ1-4, with D uncertain. The CDR3 is made up of 14 amino acids. V lost 1 base to trimming and J lost 6 bases, with 12 bases between them. The germline V gene has CDR1 SQVTM and CDR2 ANQGSEA. CDR3 sequence: CSVEVRGRDEKLFF. The CDR3 DNA reads TGCAGCGTTGAAGTGAGAGGGAGAGATGAAAAACTGTTTTTT.

This clonotype was recorded at least ten times. The V and J genes are TRBV10-3 and TRBJ2-7; 9 nucleotides align to TRBD2. This CDR3 contains 14 residues. Germline values: CDR1 ENHRY, CDR2 SYGVKD. Trimming took 10 bases from V and 6 from J; bases not matched to a gene: 13. The CDR3 DNA follows: TGTGCCACTAAACCGCGGGAGGGCCTAGTCGAGCAGTACGTC. Translated: CATKPREGLVEQYV.

This clonotype was detected many times. The chain employs TRBV27 and TRBJ2-1; TRBD2 might be the D (5 bases). Trimming pared 6 bases from V and 5 bases from J, leaving 17 bases between. Germline V gives CDR1 MNHEY, CDR2 SMNVEV (reference sequence). This CDR3 spans 15 amino acids. CDR3 in DNA: TGTGCCAGCAGCGCCTCCAGCGGTGTCCACAATGAGCAGTTCTTC. Translated: CASSASSGVHNEQFF.

This clonotype was seen repeatedly, ten times or more. The chain uses TRBV12-3 or TRBV12-4 and TRBJ2-4; D perhaps matches TRBD2 (5 bases). CDR3 size: 12 residues. Deletions cut 7 bases from V and 3 bases from J, with 7 bases between. CDR3 bases: TGTGCCAGCACCCGGGGCAAAAACATTCAGTACTTC. This translates into CASTRGKNIQYF.

This clonotype has at least ten counts. V and J are TRBV5-4 and TRBJ1-3, with D tentatively TRBD1 (6 bases). V lost 3 bases, J lost 2 bases, and 15 bases lay in between. CDR1 SGHNT and CDR2 YYREEE come from the germline V gene (reference sequence). The CDR3 has 16 residues. For the CDR3, the DNA is TGTGCCAGCAGCTATGAATTGACAGGCCCTGGAAACACCATATATTTT. Translation: CASSYELTGPGNTIYF. The whole variable domain, remainder taken from reference TRBV5-4 and TRBJ1-3, is ETGVTQSPTHLIKTRGQQVTLRCSSQSGHNTVSWYQQALGQGPQFIFQYYREEENGRGNFPPRFSGLQFPNYSSELNVNALELDDSALYLCASSYELTGPGNTIYFGEGSWLTVV.

The J gene is TRBJ2-7, the V gene TRBV6-2 or TRBV6-3, with TRBD1 matching 10 bases. V lost 10 bases to trimming and J lost 3 bases; unmatched junction nucleotides: 18. This CDR3 has 17 amino acids. The germline V gene encodes CDR1 MNHEY and CDR2 SVGEGT. The CDR3 reads CATQTSSQDRGFYEQYF. The CDR3 region has the DNA TGTGCCACCCAAACGTCATCCCAGGACAGGGGGTTCTACGAGCAGTACTTC.

At least ten counts were recorded for this clonotype. The genes are TRBV12-3 or TRBV12-4 and TRBJ1-4; D possibly corresponds to TRBD1 (5 bases). This CDR3 region has 13 residues. Trimming took 4 bases from V and 8 from J, leaving 11 bases between them. The chain's CDR3 is CASSWTGTEKLFF. The CDR3 bases are TGTGCCAGCAGTTGGACGGGGACCGAAAAACTGTTTTTT.

The sample holds many counts of this clonotype. The rearrangement links TRBV20-1 to TRBJ2-3; 13 bases align to TRBD2. V shed 0 bases and J 5 bases; nucleotides not matched to a gene: 2. In germline, CDR1 is DFQATT, CDR2 SNEGSKA (reference sequence). This CDR3 comprises 15 residues. The CDR3 bases are TGCAGTGCTAGAGATTGGACTAGCGGGAGAGATACGCAGTATTTT. Translated, it gives CSARDWTSGRDTQYF.

This clonotype was seen at least ten times. This chain connects TRBV12-3 or TRBV12-4 to TRBJ2-7; the D call may be TRBD1 or TRBD2 (5 bases each). CDR3 length: 13 amino acids. Trimming removed 3 bases from V and 0 bases from J, with 6 bases in between. CDR3: CASSFGGSYEQYF. DNA of the CDR3: TGTGCCAGCAGTTTTGGGGGCTCCTACGAGCAGTACTTC.

This clonotype has at least ten counts. The CDR3 region is CASSQGVGNEQFF. CDR3 DNA: TGTGCCAGCAGCCAGGGGGTTGGGAATGAGCAGTTCTTC. The genes are TRBV3-1 and TRBJ2-1, with D perhaps given as TRBD1 or TRBD2 (5 bases each). The V end lost 3 bases, the J end lost 7 bases, and 10 bases lay between the germline ends. From germline, CDR1 is LGHDT and CDR2 YNNKEL (reference sequence). The CDR3 has 13 residues.